These T cell receptor beta chains were read from a single sample in a study of T cells after posttransplantation cyclophosphamide. The assay was immunoSEQ multiplex PCR, and TCRdb's table has in-frame clones only and misses some. The data hold about 10,000 clones, with 98% observed a single time. Sequencing was performed on naive CD8+ T cells sorted from PBMCs. The source of these receptors is a man in his fifties or sixties in good health, CMV-negative, and a related stem cell transplant donor. CDR3s include the opening cysteine and the closing phenylalanine or tryptophan. The D gene is left open where the match is weak. For some rows the clone size is stated as once, few or many, or as a class when expanded; others skip it.

J,D,V,size,CDR3,DNA
TRBJ2-7,NA,TRBV5-1,NA,CASSLEGDHKLTYEQYF,TGCGCCAGCAGCTTGGAAGGAGACCACAAACTAACATACGAGCAGTACTTC
TRBJ2-7,NA,TRBV9,NA,CASSSQGYEQYF,TGTGCCAGCAGCTCACAGGGCTACGAGCAGTACTTC
TRBJ2-6,NA,TRBV9,NA,CASSVGGGLGANVLTF,TGTGCCAGCAGCGTAGGTGGAGGGCTTGGGGCCAACGTCCTGACTTTC
TRBJ2-3,TRBD1,TRBV15,NA,CATSRTGGTDTQYF,TGTGCCACCAGCCGGACAGGGGGCACAGATACGCAGTATTTT
TRBJ1-5,TRBD1,TRBV19,NA,CASSVHGTVIQPQHF,TGTGCCAGTAGTGTACACGGGACAGTGATTCAGCCCCAGCATTTT
TRBJ2-7,NA,TRBV4-1,NA,CASSQVKGPYEQYF,TGCGCCAGCAGCCAAGTCAAGGGGCCCTACGAGCAGTACTTC
TRBJ2-1,NA,TRBV7-9,once,CASSLVGGNNEQFF,TGTGCCAGCAGCTTAGTGGGGGGAAACAATGAGCAGTTCTTC
TRBJ2-7,TRBD1,TRBV7-8,NA,CASSPGQGSSYEQYF,TGTGCCAGCAGCCCAGGACAGGGGAGCTCCTACGAGCAGTACTTC
TRBJ1-1,TRBD1,TRBV7-9,NA,CASSSGGPWAFF,TGTGCCAGCAGTTCAGGGGGTCCGTGGGCTTTCTTT
TRBJ1-1,NA,TRBV2,NA,CASSEDIFTSGGAFF,TGTGCCAGCAGTGAAGATATTTTTACCTCCGGAGGGGCTTTCTTT
TRBJ2-7,NA,TRBV6-1,NA,CASRGVVGVAYEQYF,TGTGCCAGCAGGGGAGTGGTGGGAGTCGCCTACGAGCAGTACTTC
TRBJ2-1,TRBD1,TRBV7-9,NA,CASSSGTGANEQFF,TGTGCCAGCAGCTCCGGGACAGGGGCAAATGAGCAGTTCTTC
TRBJ2-7,TRBD1,TRBV5-4,NA,CASSRDRVYEQYF,TGTGCCAGCAGCCGGGACAGGGTCTACGAGCAGTACTTC
TRBJ2-7,TRBD2,TRBV10-3,NA,CAISEPRLAGGPGEQYF,TGTGCCATCAGTGAGCCGCGACTAGCGGGGGGGCCAGGCGAGCAGTACTTC
TRBJ2-3,NA,TRBV5-8,NA,CASSVVAGATDTQYF,TGTGCCAGCAGCGTGGTAGCTGGGGCTACAGATACGCAGTATTTT
TRBJ2-7,TRBD2,TRBV4-1,NA,CASSQVGAGIYEQYF,TGCGCCAGCAGCCAAGTAGGAGCGGGAATCTACGAGCAGTACTTC
TRBJ1-2,NA,TRBV29-1,NA,CSVVSGINYGYTF,TGCAGCGTTGTCAGCGGCATAAACTATGGCTACACCTTC
TRBJ2-7,TRBD1,TRBV6-1,NA,CASSVGTVSSYEQYF,TGTGCCAGCAGTGTGGGGACAGTTAGCTCCTACGAGCAGTACTTC
TRBJ2-7,TRBD2,TRBV5-4,NA,CASRLGPLAEDSYEQYF,TGTGCCAGCAGATTGGGTCCACTAGCGGAGGACTCCTACGAGCAGTACTTC
TRBJ2-1,TRBD2,TRBV30,NA,CAWGLAGGINEQFF,TGTGCCTGGGGACTAGCGGGAGGTATCAATGAGCAGTTCTTC
TRBJ2-1,TRBD2,TRBV29-1,NA,CSVVAGGGPYNEQFF,TGCAGCGTAGTAGCGGGAGGGGGTCCCTACAATGAGCAGTTCTTC
TRBJ2-1,TRBD2,TRBV9,NA,CASSVVGAGPSGEQFF,TGTGCCAGCAGCGTAGTGGGAGCGGGACCCTCGGGGGAGCAGTTCTTC
TRBJ2-4,TRBD2,TRBV2,NA,CASRGGKNIQHF,TGTGCCAGCAGGGGGGGGAAAAACATTCAGCACTTC
TRBJ2-5,TRBD2,TRBV4-3,NA,CASSQSGGGVQETQYF,TGCGCCAGCAGCCAAAGCGGTGGGGGGGTCCAAGAGACCCAGTACTTC
TRBJ2-1,TRBD2,TRBV11-3,NA,CASSARGLAGNEQFF,TGTGCCAGCAGCGCTCGAGGACTAGCGGGCAATGAGCAGTTCTTC
TRBJ1-2,NA,TRBV2,NA,CASSAELLGLYGYTF,TGTGCCAGCAGCGCGGAATTGCTTGGACTGTATGGCTACACCTTC
TRBJ2-1,TRBD2,TRBV9,NA,CASSGPLAGGLNEQFF,TGTGCCAGCAGCGGTCCCTTAGCGGGGGGCTTGAATGAGCAGTTCTTC
TRBJ1-1,NA,TRBV19,NA,CASSMEGSSHTEAFF,TGTGCCAGTAGTATGGAGGGGAGCTCACACACTGAAGCTTTCTTT
TRBJ2-7,NA,TRBV7-9,NA,CASSSNYEQYF,TGTGCCAGCAGCTCAAACTACGAGCAGTACTTC
TRBJ2-3,NA,TRBV11-2,NA,CASSLVRARGGSRDTQYF,TGTGCCAGCAGCTTAGTTAGGGCCAGGGGAGGGAGCAGGGATACGCAGTATTTT
TRBJ2-2,TRBD1,TRBV7-9,NA,CASSLPQGGGTGELFF,TGTGCCAGCAGCTTACCACAGGGGGGTGGCACCGGGGAGCTGTTTTTT
TRBJ2-7,TRBD2,TRBV7-9,NA,CASSLTGGGNEQYF,TGTGCCAGCAGCTTAACGGGAGGGGGAAACGAGCAGTACTTC
TRBJ2-1,NA,TRBV30,NA,CAWSGGQGRFNEQFF,TGTGCCTGGAGTGGGGGGCAGGGGCGCTTCAATGAGCAGTTCTTC
TRBJ2-3,TRBD1,TRBV6-5,NA,CATRKTGGRADTQYF,TGTGCCACGCGAAAGACAGGGGGTCGGGCAGATACGCAGTATTTT
TRBJ2-7,TRBD2,TRBV2,NA,CASSGLAGSYEQYF,TGTGCCAGCAGTGGACTAGCGGGGTCCTACGAGCAGTACTTC
TRBJ1-2,TRBD1,TRBV19,NA,CASSTGQGGYGYTF,TGTGCCAGTAGTACTGGACAGGGTGGCTATGGCTACACCTTC
TRBJ2-1,TRBD1,TRBV6-6,once,CASSFSGTVNNNEQFF,TGTGCCAGCAGTTTTTCCGGGACAGTGAACAACAATGAGCAGTTCTTC
TRBJ1-2,TRBD1,TRBV9,NA,CASSVSDRGHYGYTF,TGTGCCAGCAGCGTCTCCGACAGGGGTCACTATGGCTACACCTTC
TRBJ2-2,TRBD1,TRBV7-8,NA,CASSFGTANTGELFF,TGTGCCAGCAGCTTCGGGACAGCCAACACCGGGGAGCTGTTTTTT
TRBJ1-5,NA,TRBV27,NA,CASSSGLYSNQPQHF,TGTGCCAGCAGCAGCGGGCTGTATAGCAATCAGCCCCAGCATTTT
TRBJ1-1,NA,TRBV9,NA,CASSGEGGGRTEAFF,TGTGCCAGCAGCGGGGAGGGAGGGGGGAGGACTGAAGCTTTCTTT
TRBJ2-5,NA,TRBV19,once,CASSIRGNQETQYF,TGTGCCAGTAGTATCAGGGGCAACCAAGAGACCCAGTACTTC
TRBJ2-1,NA,TRBV10-1,NA,CASSEGDSVMDEQFF,TGCGCCAGCAGTGAAGGGGACTCCGTCATGGATGAGCAGTTCTTC
TRBJ1-2,NA,TRBV13,once,CASSPPGGQNYGYTF,TGTGCCAGCAGCCCCCCAGGAGGGCAGAACTATGGCTACACCTTC